This TCR beta chain was captured in a study of radiation and T cells in renal cell carcinoma. Deletions cut 7 bases from V and 4 bases from J, with 13 bases between. This CDR3 region has 13 residues. Germline assignment: CDR1 SNHLY and CDR2 FYNNEI. Data came from immunoSEQ multiplex PCR; TCRdb stores just in-frame clones and leaves some out. The data show around 130,000 clones, about 81% seen once. In this sample, this clone turned up once. Specified time point: blood 2 weeks post-SBRT. Treatment noted: 15 Gy SBRT to primary tumor, nephrectomy 4 weeks later. After SBRT, blood was collected at 2 and 4 weeks, plus baseline. This renal cell carcinoma was of the clear cell type.

The chain uses TRBV2 and TRBJ1-2, with D maybe TRBD1 (6 bases). The TCR was taken from a woman in her fifties or sixties with renal cell carcinoma. This sample comprised blood, obtained from a patient whose treatment included radiotherapy and nephrectomy. The CDR3 loop is CASNQGHSYGYTF. The CDR3 DNA sequence: TGTGCCAGCAACCAGGGGCACAGCTATGGCTACACCTTC.